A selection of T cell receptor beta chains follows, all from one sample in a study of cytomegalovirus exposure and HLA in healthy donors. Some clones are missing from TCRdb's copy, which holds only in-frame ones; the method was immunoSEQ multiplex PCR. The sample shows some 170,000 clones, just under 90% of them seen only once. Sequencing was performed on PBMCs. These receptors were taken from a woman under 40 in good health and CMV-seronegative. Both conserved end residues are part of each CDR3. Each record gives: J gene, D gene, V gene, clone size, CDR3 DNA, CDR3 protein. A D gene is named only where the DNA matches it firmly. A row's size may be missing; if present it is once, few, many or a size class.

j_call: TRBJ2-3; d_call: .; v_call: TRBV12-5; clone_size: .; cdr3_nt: TGTGCTAGTTCCTGGACGAGGGGGGATACGCAGTATTTT; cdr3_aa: CASSWTRGDTQYF
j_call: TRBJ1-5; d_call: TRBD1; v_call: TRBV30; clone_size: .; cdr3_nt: TGTGCCTGGGATACAGGGGGCGAAGGTCAGCCCCAGCATTTT; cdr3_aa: CAWDTGGEGQPQHF
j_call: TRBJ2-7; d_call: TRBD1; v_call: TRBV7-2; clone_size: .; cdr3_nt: TGTGCCAGCTCATTGGACAGGGGGCTTTACGAGCAGTACTTC; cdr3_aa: CASSLDRGLYEQYF
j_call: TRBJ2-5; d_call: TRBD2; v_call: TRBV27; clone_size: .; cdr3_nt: TGTGCCAGCAGTTTATCCTGGGGGGGGGAGACCCAGTACTTC; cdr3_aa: CASSLSWGGETQYF
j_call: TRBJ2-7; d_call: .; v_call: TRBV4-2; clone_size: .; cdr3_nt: TGTGCCAGCAGCCAAGAGTCTGTCGAAGCTTTCAACGAGCAGTACTTC; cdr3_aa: CASSQESVEAFNEQYF
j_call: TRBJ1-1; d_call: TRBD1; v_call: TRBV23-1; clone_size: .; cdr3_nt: TGCGCCAGCAGTCCCCCCCCTGAGACAGGGGTGAACACTGAAGCTTTCTTT; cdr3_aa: CASSPPPETGVNTEAFF
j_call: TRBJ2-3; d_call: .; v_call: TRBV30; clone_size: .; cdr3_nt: TGTGCCTGGAGTGTCAGGGTAGATACGCAGTATTTT; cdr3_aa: CAWSVRVDTQYF
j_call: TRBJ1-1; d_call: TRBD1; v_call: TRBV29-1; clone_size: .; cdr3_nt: TGCAGCGTTTCCGGGACAGGGGTAAGGAACACTGAAGCTTTCTTT; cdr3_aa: CSVSGTGVRNTEAFF
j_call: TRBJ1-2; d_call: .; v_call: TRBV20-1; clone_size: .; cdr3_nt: TGCAGTGCTAGGTCTGTCCATGGCTACACCTTC; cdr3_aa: CSARSVHGYTF
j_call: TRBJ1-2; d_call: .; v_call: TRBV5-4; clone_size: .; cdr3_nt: TGTGCCAGCAGCGCTCCTGGGAGGGTTGAGGGCTACACCTTC; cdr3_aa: CASSAPGRVEGYTF
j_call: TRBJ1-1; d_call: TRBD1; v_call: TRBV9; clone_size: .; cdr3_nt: TGTGCCAGCAGCGAGCCGGGACAGGTGAACACTGAAGCTTTCTTT; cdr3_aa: CASSEPGQVNTEAFF
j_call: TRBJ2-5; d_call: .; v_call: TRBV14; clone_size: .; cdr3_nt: TGTGCCAGCAGCCGTCCCGGACAGAACCAAGAGACCCAGTACTTC; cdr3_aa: CASSRPGQNQETQYF
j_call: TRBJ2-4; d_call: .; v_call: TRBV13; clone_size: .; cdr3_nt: TGTGCCAGCAGCCCACTCCTGGCCAAAAACATTCAGTACTTC; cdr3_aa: CASSPLLAKNIQYF
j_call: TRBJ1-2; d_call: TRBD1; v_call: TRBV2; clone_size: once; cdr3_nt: TGTGCCAGCAGTGGGGGACAGACAACCCACTATGGCTACACCTTC; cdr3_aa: CASSGGQTTHYGYTF
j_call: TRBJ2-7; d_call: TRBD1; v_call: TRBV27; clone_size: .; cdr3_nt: TGTGCCAGCAGTTTACAGGGGGCGACCCACTACGAGCAGTACTTC; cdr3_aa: CASSLQGATHYEQYF
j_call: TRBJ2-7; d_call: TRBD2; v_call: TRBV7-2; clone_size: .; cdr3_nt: TGTGCCAGCAGCTTGATAGCGGGGGGGCGAGGGTTTGGGGAGCAGTACTTC; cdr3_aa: CASSLIAGGRGFGEQYF
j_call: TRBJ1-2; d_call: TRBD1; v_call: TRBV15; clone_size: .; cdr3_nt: TGTGCCACCAGCAGAACCCTAGACAGGGGCGGCTCTAACTATGGCTACACCTTC; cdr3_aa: CATSRTLDRGGSNYGYTF
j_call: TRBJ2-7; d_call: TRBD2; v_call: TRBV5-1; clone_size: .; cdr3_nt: TGCGCCAGCAGGGGCCACCGGACTAGCGCCTACGAGCAGTACTTC; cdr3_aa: CASRGHRTSAYEQYF
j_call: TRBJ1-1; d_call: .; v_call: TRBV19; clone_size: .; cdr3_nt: TGTGCCAGTAGGACGGACAGTGTGGGCACTGAAGCTTTCTTT; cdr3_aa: CASRTDSVGTEAFF
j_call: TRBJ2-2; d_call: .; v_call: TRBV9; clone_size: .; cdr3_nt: TGTGCCAGCAGCGAAAAGGGGTTCGCCGGGGAGCTGTTTTTT; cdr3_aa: CASSEKGFAGELFF
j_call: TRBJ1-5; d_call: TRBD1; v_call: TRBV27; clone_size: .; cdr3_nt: TGTGCCAGCAGCTGGGACAGCAGTTTTCATCAGCCCCAGCATTTT; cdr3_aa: CASSWDSSFHQPQHF
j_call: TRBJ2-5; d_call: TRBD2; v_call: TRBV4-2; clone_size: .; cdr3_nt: TGTGCCAGCAGCCAAGATTATCGAGCGGGGGGGTCGGAGACCCAGTACTTC; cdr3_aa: CASSQDYRAGGSETQYF
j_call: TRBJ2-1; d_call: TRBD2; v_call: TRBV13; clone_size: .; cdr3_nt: TGTGCCAGCAGCCAAGCGACTAGCGAATTTTACAATGAGCAGTTCTTC; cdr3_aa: CASSQATSEFYNEQFF
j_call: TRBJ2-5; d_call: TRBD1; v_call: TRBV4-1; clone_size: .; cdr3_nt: TGCGCCAGCAGCCAAGCGGACAGGGACCAAGAGACCCAGTACTTC; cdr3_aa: CASSQADRDQETQYF
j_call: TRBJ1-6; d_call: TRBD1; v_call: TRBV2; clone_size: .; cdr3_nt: TGTGCCAGCAGTGCCGGACAGGGGACGGATTCACCCCTCCACTTT; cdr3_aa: CASSAGQGTDSPLHF
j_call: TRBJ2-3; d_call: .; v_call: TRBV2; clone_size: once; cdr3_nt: TGTGCCGGCTCTCAGGGCACAGATACGCAGTATTTT; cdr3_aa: CAGSQGTDTQYF
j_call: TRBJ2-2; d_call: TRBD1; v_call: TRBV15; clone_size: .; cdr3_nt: TGTGCCACTACAGCCGGGACAGGAGCCACCGGGGAGCTGTTTTTT; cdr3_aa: CATTAGTGATGELFF
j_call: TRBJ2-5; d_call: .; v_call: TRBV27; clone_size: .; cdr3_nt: TGTGCCAGCAGCCCTCACGGCAGGGCCCAAGAGACCCAGTACTTC; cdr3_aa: CASSPHGRAQETQYF
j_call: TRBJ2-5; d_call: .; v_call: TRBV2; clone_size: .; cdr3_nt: TGTGCCAGCAGTAAGAAGACAGGATCAGAAGAGACCCAGTACTTC; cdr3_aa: CASSKKTGSEETQYF
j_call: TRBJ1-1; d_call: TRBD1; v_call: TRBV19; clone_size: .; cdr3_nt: TGTGCCAGTAACCTACAACCCGGACAGGGGATCACTGAAGCTTTCTTT; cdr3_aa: CASNLQPGQGITEAFF
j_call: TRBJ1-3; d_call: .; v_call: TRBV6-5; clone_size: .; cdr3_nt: TGTGCCAGCAGTCCTCGCAGGGTGAATGGAAACACCATATATTTT; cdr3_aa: CASSPRRVNGNTIYF
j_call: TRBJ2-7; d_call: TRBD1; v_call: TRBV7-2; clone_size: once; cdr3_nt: TGTGCCAGCAGCGCAAAGGGACAGTACAGCTCCTACGAGCAGTACTTC; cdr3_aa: CASSAKGQYSSYEQYF
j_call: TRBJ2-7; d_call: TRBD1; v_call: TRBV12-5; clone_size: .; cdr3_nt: TGTGCTAGTGGTTTGGCCCAGGGGGAATTCTACGAGCAGTACTTC; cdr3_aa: CASGLAQGEFYEQYF
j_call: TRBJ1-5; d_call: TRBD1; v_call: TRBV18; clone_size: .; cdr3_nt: TGTGCCAGCTCACCCGGGACAGATAGCAATCAGCCCCAGCATTTT; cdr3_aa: CASSPGTDSNQPQHF
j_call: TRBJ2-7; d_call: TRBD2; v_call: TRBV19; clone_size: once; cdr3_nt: TGTGCCAGCCGACTAGCGGGCGGGGAATACTACGAGCAGTACTTC; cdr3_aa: CASRLAGGEYYEQYF
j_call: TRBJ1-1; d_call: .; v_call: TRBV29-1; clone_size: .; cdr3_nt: TGCAGCGTTGAATCCGGGGTGGTCACTGAAGCTTTCTTT; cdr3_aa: CSVESGVVTEAFF
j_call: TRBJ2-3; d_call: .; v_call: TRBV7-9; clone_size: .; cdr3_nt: TGTGCCAGCAGCTCCCCCGGGGGTAAGCCAGATACGCAGTATTTT; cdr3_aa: CASSSPGGKPDTQYF
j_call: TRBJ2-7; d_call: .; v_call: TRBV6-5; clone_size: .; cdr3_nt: TGTGCCAGCAGTTACTCGGGAGATTGGGTTACCTACGAGCAGTACTTC; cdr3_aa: CASSYSGDWVTYEQYF
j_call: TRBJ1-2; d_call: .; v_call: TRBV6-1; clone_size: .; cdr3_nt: TGTGCCAGCAGTGACCGAGCGCAGAACTATGGCTACACCTTC; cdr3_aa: CASSDRAQNYGYTF
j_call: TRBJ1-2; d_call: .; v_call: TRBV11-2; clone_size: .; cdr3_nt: TGTGCCAGCAGCTCGGCGGAGGGGTTTGGCTATGGCTACACCTTC; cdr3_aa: CASSSAEGFGYGYTF
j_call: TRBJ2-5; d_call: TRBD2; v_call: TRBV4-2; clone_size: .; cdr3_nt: TGTGCCAGCAGCCAAACGAGGACTAGCGGGGGGGCCCGAGAGACCCAGTACTTC; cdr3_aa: CASSQTRTSGGARETQYF
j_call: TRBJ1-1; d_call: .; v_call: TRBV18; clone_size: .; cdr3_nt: TGTGCCAGCTCACCAAAAGGGGGGAACACTGAAGCTTTCTTT; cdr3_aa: CASSPKGGNTEAFF
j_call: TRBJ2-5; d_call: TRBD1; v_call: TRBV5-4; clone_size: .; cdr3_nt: TGTGCCAGCAGCGCTCAGGGGGCCTGGGAGACCCAGTACTTC; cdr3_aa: CASSAQGAWETQYF
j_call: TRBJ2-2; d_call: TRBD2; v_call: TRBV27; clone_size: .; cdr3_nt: TGTGCCAGCAGGGCGCCGGGACTAGCTCACACCGGGGAGCTGTTTTTT; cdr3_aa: CASRAPGLAHTGELFF
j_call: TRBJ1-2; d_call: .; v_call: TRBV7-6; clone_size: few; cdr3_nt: TGTGCCAGCAGCTTAGCGGCAGGGATGGGGTATGGCTACACCTTC; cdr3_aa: CASSLAAGMGYGYTF
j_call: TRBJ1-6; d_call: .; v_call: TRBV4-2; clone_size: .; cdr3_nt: TGTGCCAGCAGCCAAGTCGTGGAAAGGAGCTCCTATAATTCACCCCTCCACTTT; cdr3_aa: CASSQVVERSSYNSPLHF
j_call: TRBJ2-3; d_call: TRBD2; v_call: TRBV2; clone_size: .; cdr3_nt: TGTGCCAGCCACCCTGGGGGACTAGCGGGCCTAAGCACAGATACGCAGTATTTT; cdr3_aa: CASHPGGLAGLSTDTQYF
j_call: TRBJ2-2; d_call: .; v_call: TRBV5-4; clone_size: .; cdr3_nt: TGTGCCAGCAGCTGGATTGTGGGGGCGAAAAGGATAAACACCGGGGAGCTGTTTTTT; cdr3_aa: CASSWIVGAKRINTGELFF
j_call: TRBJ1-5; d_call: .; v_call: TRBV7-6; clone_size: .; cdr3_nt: TGTGCCAGCAGCATAGGGGCCACAGGGAACAGTCAGCCCCAGCATTTT; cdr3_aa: CASSIGATGNSQPQHF
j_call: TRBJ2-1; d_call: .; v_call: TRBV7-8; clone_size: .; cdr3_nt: TGTGCCAGCAGCTCGAGCCTTGGGAGCCGAGACTACAATGAGCAGTTCTTC; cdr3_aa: CASSSSLGSRDYNEQFF
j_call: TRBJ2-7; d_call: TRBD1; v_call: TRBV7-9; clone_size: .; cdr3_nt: TGTGCCAGCAGCCGCCGGGACAGGGCCTACGAGCAGTACTTC; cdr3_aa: CASSRRDRAYEQYF
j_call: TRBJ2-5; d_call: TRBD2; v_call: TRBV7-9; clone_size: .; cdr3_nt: TGTGCCAGCAGCTGGGGCGGGGGGGCAGAGACCCAGTACTTC; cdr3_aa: CASSWGGGAETQYF
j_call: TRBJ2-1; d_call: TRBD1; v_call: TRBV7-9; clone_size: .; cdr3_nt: TGTGCCAGCAGCCTCAGACAGGGGGCCTCTTTAAATGAGCAGTTCTTC; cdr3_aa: CASSLRQGASLNEQFF
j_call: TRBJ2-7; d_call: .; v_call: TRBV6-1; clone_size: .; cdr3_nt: TGTGCCACCTCCTTGCGGGGAGGAACCTACGAGCAGTACTTC; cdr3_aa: CATSLRGGTYEQYF
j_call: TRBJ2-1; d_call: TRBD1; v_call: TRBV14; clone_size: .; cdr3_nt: TGTGCCAGCAGCCAATCGGGACAGGGGATCTTAAGGCGGTTCTTC; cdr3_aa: CASSQSGQGILRRFF
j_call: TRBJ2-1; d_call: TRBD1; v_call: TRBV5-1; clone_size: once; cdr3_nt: TGCGCCAGCAGCTTTTCAAGGGACAGCCTATCTTTCACACACAGGAATGAGCAGTTCTTC; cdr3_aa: CASSFSRDSLSFTHRNEQFF
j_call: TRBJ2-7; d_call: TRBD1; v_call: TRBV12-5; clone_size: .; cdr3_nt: TGTGCTAGTGGTTTCAGGGGGACCTCCTACGAGCAGTACTTC; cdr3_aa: CASGFRGTSYEQYF